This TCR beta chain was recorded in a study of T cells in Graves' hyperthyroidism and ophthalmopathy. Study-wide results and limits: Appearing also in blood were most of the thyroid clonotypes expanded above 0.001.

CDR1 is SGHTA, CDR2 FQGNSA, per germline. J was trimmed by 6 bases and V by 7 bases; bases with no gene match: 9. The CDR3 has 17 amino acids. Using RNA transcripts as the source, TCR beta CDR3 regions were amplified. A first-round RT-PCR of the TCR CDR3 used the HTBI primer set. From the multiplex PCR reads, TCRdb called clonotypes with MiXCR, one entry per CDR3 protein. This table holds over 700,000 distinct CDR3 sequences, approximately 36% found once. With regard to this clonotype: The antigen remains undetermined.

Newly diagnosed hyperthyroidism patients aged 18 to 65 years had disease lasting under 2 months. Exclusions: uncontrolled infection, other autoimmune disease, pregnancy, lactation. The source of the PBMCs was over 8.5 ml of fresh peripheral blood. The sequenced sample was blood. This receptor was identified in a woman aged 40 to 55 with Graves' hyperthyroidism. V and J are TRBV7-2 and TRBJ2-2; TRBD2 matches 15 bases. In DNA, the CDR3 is TGTGCCAGCATCCCCGGGACTAGCGGGGGGCGGGCCGGGGAGCTGTTTTTT. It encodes CASIPGTSGGRAGELFF.